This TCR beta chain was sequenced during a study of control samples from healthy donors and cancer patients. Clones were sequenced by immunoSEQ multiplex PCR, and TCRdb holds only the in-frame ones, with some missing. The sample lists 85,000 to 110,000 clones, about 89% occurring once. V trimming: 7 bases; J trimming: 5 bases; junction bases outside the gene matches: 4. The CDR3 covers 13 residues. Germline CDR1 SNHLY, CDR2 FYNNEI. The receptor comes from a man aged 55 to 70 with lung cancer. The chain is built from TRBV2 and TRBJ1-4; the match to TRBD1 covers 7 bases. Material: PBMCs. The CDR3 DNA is TGTGCCAGCACGGGACAGCAAAATGAAAAACTGTTTTTT. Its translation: CASTGQQNEKLFF.